The clone carrying this TCR beta chain has at least ten counts. Its target is unknown. TCRdb fed the reads into MiXCR, producing one record per CDR3 protein. The sample includes 290,000 or so distinct CDR3 sequences, about 9.1% seen only once; the top ten take approximately 2.3%. From germline, CDR1 is SQVTM and CDR2 ANQGSEA. V dropped 5 bases and J dropped 6; count of bases not matched to a gene: 6. This CDR3 spans 13 amino acids. The data originate from a study of T cell repertoires in cytomegalovirus infection. Overall study: A matching HLA type, together with CMV infection, was signaled by public TCR beta signatures.

Study conclusions and caveats: Within the response measured ex vivo, HLA-C-restricted CMV-specific TCR beta clonotypes were dominant. Cumulative frequency (of public TCR beta family members) identified carriers of CMV plus the relevant HLA.

V usage is TRBV29-1 and J usage is TRBJ2-1, with 8 nucleotides matching TRBD1. Sequencing input: PBMCs. This TCR was recovered from a human donor in good health (CMV status not recorded). Some clones in this sample may be carry-over from other donors' samples. CDR3 in amino acids: CSVHRGASNEQFF. The CDR3 DNA follows: TGCAGCGTTCACAGGGGGGCCTCCAATGAGCAGTTCTTC.